In its sample, the clone carrying this TCR beta chain was seen a few times. The antigen is undetermined. Amplification targeted TCR beta CDR3 regions from RNA transcripts. The HTBI primer set drove a first-round RT-PCR of the TCR CDR3. MiXCR was run by TCRdb on the multiplex PCR reads, yielding one entry per CDR3 protein. The sample has approximately 870,000 distinct CDR3 sequences; about two fifths are singletons. Trimming removed 0 bases at V and 1 base at J, with 7 bases between. In germline, CDR1 is SGHKS, CDR2 YYEKEE (reference sequence). The CDR3 covers 14 residues. The sample belongs to a study of T cells in Graves' hyperthyroidism and ophthalmopathy. Findings of the study overall: The model predicted ophthalmopathy a median roughly 6.5 months before onset. Peripheral blood also featured most of the thyroid clonotypes expanded above 0.001.

Material for sequencing was blood. V is TRBV5-5 and J is TRBJ2-5; D unclear. This TCR came from a man aged 18 to 35 with Graves' hyperthyroidism. CDR3 nucleotide sequence: TGTGCCAGCAGCTTGGGTATACGCCAAGAGACCCAGTACTTC. As protein: CASSLGIRQETQYF.